Given below is one T cell receptor (beta chain) in context. Its antigen is still unknown. This CDR3 region has 14 residues. Germline CDR1 SGHRS, CDR2 YFSETQ. The V end lost 5 bases, the J end lost 0 bases, and 8 bases lay between the germline ends. The time point here: cycle 4 day 1 (C4D1), after 5 to 7 weeks of nivolumab. Every one of the patients relapsed after autologous stem cell transplantation (brentuximab vedotin exposure was variable). This entry is derived from a study of PD-1 blockade in classical Hodgkin lymphoma. Broader study findings: CD4+ TCR diversity, unlike CD8+, rose significantly by C4D1. Newly diagnosed patients had diversity similar to the baseline diversity of complete responders. Newly diagnosed patients reportedly trailed healthy donors in baseline TCR diversity.

Clones were read by immunoSEQ multiplex PCR, and TCRdb kept only the in-frame ones, dropping some. Altogether over 80,000 clones are present, more than 70% being singletons, with the ten largest covering roughly 9.4%. The chain combines TRBV5-1 with TRBJ2-2; D gene ambiguous. The clonotype was recovered from a human donor with classical Hodgkin lymphoma. This sample comprised peripheral blood mononuclear cells (PBMCs), obtained before the fourth cycle of nivolumab. This CDR3 is CASSKGANTGELFF. The DNA for the CDR3 is TGCGCCAGCAGTAAAGGCGCGAACACCGGGGAGCTGTTTTTT.